This TCR beta chain was retrieved from a study of cytomegalovirus exposure and HLA in healthy donors. With respect to this clone: The antigen is undetermined.

General observations from the study: An Asian-associated ancestry cluster reportedly showed fewer N-insertions than the approximately 630-donor mean in a later analysis.

The PCR used 60 Vbeta and 13 Jbeta primers. Here immunoSEQ multiplex PCR was the method, and the copy in TCRdb shows in-frame clones only, minus some. Of 70,000 to 95,000 clones listed, approximately 80% are singletons. The sequenced material came from PBMCs. The source is a human donor in good health.

The CDR3 loop reads CASSSGTSGAETQYF. The CDR3, as DNA: TGTGCCAGCAGTTCCGGGACTAGCGGAGCAGAGACCCAGTACTTC. The rearrangement links TRBV6-6 to TRBJ2-5; 11 bases fit TRBD2. The CDR3 sequence is 15 residues long. Germline values: CDR1 MNHNY, CDR2 SVGAGI (reference sequence). V gave up 4 bases and J gave up 4 bases; unmatched junction bases: 5.